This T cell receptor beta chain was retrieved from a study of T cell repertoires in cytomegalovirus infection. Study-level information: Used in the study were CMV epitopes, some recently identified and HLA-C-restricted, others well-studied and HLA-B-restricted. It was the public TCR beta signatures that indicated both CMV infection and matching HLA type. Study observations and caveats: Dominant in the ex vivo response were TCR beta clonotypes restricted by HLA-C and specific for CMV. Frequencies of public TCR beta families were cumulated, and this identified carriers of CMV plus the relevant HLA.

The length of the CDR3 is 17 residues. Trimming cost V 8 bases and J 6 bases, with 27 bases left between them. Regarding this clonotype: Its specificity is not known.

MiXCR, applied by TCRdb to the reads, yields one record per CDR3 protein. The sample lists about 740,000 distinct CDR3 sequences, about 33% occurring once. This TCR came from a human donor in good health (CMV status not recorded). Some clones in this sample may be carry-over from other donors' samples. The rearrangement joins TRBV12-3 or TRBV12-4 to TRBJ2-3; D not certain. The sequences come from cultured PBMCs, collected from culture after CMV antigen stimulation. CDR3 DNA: TGTGCCAGCGGCCCTCGGGCCTTTCTTTATACTGGCGATACGCAGTATTTT. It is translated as CASGPRAFLYTGDTQYF.